This TCR beta chain was recovered during a study of T cells after yellow fever vaccination. Germline V gene data show CDR1 as SEHNR and CDR2 as FQNEAQ (reference sequence). CDR3 length: 13 residues. V lost 6 bases and J lost 3; bases outside the gene matches: 5. 5'RACE template switching produced TCR cDNA carrying a universal primer site and UMIs. TCRdb processed the 5' RACE reads anew with MiXCR; each CDR3 protein has one entry. The data contain 550,000 to 750,000 distinct CDR3 sequences, approximately 13% of them singletons. A few counts support this clonotype. Antigen: not known. The study's findings and limits: Weaker, the secondary response had a peak occurring faster, on day 5 versus 15.

The receptor's source is a man under 40 who received the YFV17D yellow fever vaccine. The chain has TRBV7-9 and TRBJ2-7, with 7 bases aligning to TRBD1. Specimen: PBMCs, collected on the day of the yellow fever booster vaccination. CDR3 protein: CASRPGTVYEQYF. Here the CDR3 DNA reads TGTGCCAGCAGGCCCGGGACAGTCTACGAGCAGTACTTC. Supplemented by reference TRBV7-9 and TRBJ2-7, the full variable domain reads DTGVSQNPRHKITKRGQNVTFRCDPISEHNRLYWYRQTLGQGPEFLTYFQNEAQLEKSRLLSDRFSAERPKGSFSTLEIQRTEQGDSAMYLCASRPGTVYEQYFGPGTRLTVT.